Below, 26 T cell receptor beta chains from the same sample are listed, as sequenced in a study of blood T cell repertoires in COVID-19. TCRdb's copy holds only in-frame clones and misses some; the assay was immunoSEQ multiplex PCR. Here the sample spans about 180,000 clones, more than 80% being singletons. The sequencing input was PBMCs or T cells enriched from blood (not recorded which). These receptors were taken from a middle-aged man who had recovered from COVID-19.

The chain uses TRBV11-2 and TRBJ2-7; D is perhaps TRBD2 (5 bases). With 3 bases removed from V and 7 bases from J, the gap between germline ends came to 10 bases. The V gene's germline CDR1 is SGHAT and CDR2 FQNNGV. The CDR3 loop spans 12 amino acids. Here the CDR3 reads CASSLRVEEQYF. CDR3 in DNA: TGTGCCAGCAGCTTGAGGGTGGAAGAGCAGTACTTC.

The rearrangement uses TRBV7-9 and TRBJ2-1, with 9 bases aligning to TRBD1. With V trimmed by 3 bases and J by 1 base, 1 base remained unmatched. This CDR3 has 15 residues. The V gene's germline CDR1 is SEHNR and CDR2 FQNEAQ (reference sequence). CDR3 nucleotide sequence: TGTGCCAGCAGCTTCGGGACAGGGTCCTACAATGAGCAGTTCTTC. It specifies CASSFGTGSYNEQFF.

This clone turned up a few times. The CDR3 here is CAISGVGARSNYGYTF. The DNA of the CDR3 is TGTGCCATCAGTGGAGTGGGGGCGCGATCTAACTATGGCTACACCTTC. The chain has TRBV10-3 and TRBJ1-2; tentative D call: TRBD1 (6 bases). This CDR3 is built from 16 residues. The germline V gene encodes CDR1 ENHRY and CDR2 SYGVKD. With 4 bases removed from V and 0 bases from J, the gap between germline ends came to 15 bases.

This rearrangement joins TRBV5-4 to TRBJ1-1; 8 bases fit TRBD1. The CDR3 has 16 amino acids. Germline CDR1 SGHNT, CDR2 YYREEE (reference sequence). The trim removed 4 bases at V and 0 bases at J, leaving 8 bases unmatched. CDR3 protein: CASSLPRTGLNTEAFF. Written as DNA, the CDR3 is TGTGCCAGCAGCCTGCCCAGGACAGGGCTGAACACTGAAGCTTTCTTT.

This clone was found a few times. The V and J genes are TRBV6-1 and TRBJ1-2, with TRBD1 matching 7 bases. Trimming took 2 bases from V and 2 from J; bases not matched to a gene: 8. Germline V gene lookup returns CDR1 MNHNS and CDR2 SASEGT. This CDR3 is built from 16 residues. CDR3 sequence: CASSETGAGGNYGYTF. Here the CDR3 DNA reads TGTGCCAGCAGTGAAACAGGGGCCGGTGGGAACTATGGCTACACCTTC.

V usage is TRBV2 and J usage is TRBJ1-6; TRBD1 agrees at 9 bases. Germline CDR1 SNHLY, CDR2 FYNNEI. This CDR3 has 15 amino acids. V shed 2 bases and J 7 bases; nucleotides not matched to a gene: 3. This chain's CDR3 is CASSELTGGNSPLHF. CDR3 nucleotides: TGTGCCAGCAGTGAATTGACAGGGGGGAATTCACCCCTCCACTTT.

This chain joins TRBV5-1 and TRBJ1-3; TRBD1 might be the D (6 bases). The CDR3 consists of 17 residues. Germline values: CDR1 SGHRS, CDR2 YFSETQ. V lost 4 bases and J 0 bases, leaving 17 bases between the germline ends. CDR3 sequence reads: CASSTHPQGNSGNTIYF. In DNA form, the CDR3 reads TGCGCCAGCAGCACCCACCCACAGGGCAACTCTGGAAACACCATATATTTT.

Of note for this clone: Distinct nucleotide sequences in the sample also encode this CDR3. The chain uses TRBV12-3 or TRBV12-4 and TRBJ1-6; D not certain. Trimming removed 2 bases from V and 7 bases from J, with 6 bases in between. This CDR3 has 13 amino acids. The CDR3 is CASSLNSNSPLHF. The DNA of the CDR3 is TGTGCCAGCAGTTTAAACAGCAATTCACCCCTCCACTTT.

The chain employs TRBV5-1 and TRBJ2-7; TRBD1 agrees at 10 bases. The CDR3 is 13 residues long. The junction had 7 bases not matched to a gene; V was cut back by 8 bases and J by 5 bases. The germline V gene encodes CDR1 SGHRS and CDR2 YFSETQ. The CDR3 DNA reads TGCGCCAGTCGGGGACAGGGGTCCGACGAGCAGTACTTC. Translated: CASRGQGSDEQYF.

The rearrangement uses TRBV19 and TRBJ1-1; D is perhaps TRBD1 (6 bases). This CDR3 comprises 14 residues. Looked up from germline, CDR1 is LNHDA and CDR2 is SQIVND (reference sequence). Trimming removed 4 bases at V and 4 bases at J, with 13 bases between. The CDR3 coding sequence is TGTGCCAGTAGTAAAGGGGGGGTGGGCACTGAAGCTTTCTTT. This sequence encodes CASSKGGVGTEAFF.

The V and J genes are TRBV5-1 and TRBJ2-7, with a tentative D call TRBD2 (5 bases). This CDR3 has 15 amino acids. V was clipped by 2 bases and J by 5 bases, with 17 bases between them. Per germline, CDR1 SGHRS and CDR2 YFSETQ. CDR3 region: CASSLRREGVDEQYF. The CDR3 region has the DNA TGCGCCAGCAGCTTACGTCGCGAGGGTGTCGACGAGCAGTACTTC.

Notes on this clone: Other DNA sequences of this sample code for an identical CDR3. The chain uses TRBV6-5 and TRBJ2-2; TRBD1 is a possible D gene (6 bases). V was pared by 5 bases and J by 1 base, with 8 bases between. The CDR3 is 14 amino acids. Germline CDR1 reads MNHEY; CDR2 reads SVGAGI. CDR3 nucleotides: TGTGCCAGCAGTCTACAGGGGAACACCGGGGAGCTGTTTTTT. Its translation: CASSLQGNTGELFF.

The gene calls are TRBV6-5 and TRBJ1-2, with 7 bases aligning to TRBD1. The CDR3 loop spans 15 amino acids. V shed 0 bases and J 7 bases; nucleotides not matched to a gene: 8. CDR1 and CDR2 (germline): MNHEY, SVGAGI. The CDR3 DNA reads TGTGCCAGCAGTTACTCGGAGGGGGCGAATCTTGGCTACACCTTC. It encodes CASSYSEGANLGYTF.

The count of this clone is one. The chain employs TRBV10-3 and TRBJ2-1; the match to TRBD2 covers 8 bases. V was clipped by 2 bases and J by 7 bases; unmatched bases: 7. CDR1 is ENHRY and CDR2 is SYGVKD in the germline V gene. This CDR3 spans 15 amino acids. The CDR3 nucleotides read TGTGCCATCAGTGAGAGGGCGGGGGGCCCTAATGAGCAGTTCTTC. This sequence encodes CAISERAGGPNEQFF.

This clone was seen only once. V gene TRBV3-1 (or the pseudogene TRBV3-2) combines with J gene TRBJ1-3, with D possibly being TRBD1 (6 bases). This CDR3 has 16 amino acids. Between the trimmed V and J ends, which lost 4 bases and 1 base, there was a span of 14 bases. In germline, CDR1 is LGHDT, CDR2 YNNKEL (reference sequence). The CDR3 region is CASSPRTGTSGNTIYF. The CDR3 DNA follows: TGTGCCAGCAGCCCAAGGACCGGGACATCTGGAAACACCATATATTTT.

The chain combines TRBV19 with TRBJ1-2; no firm D call. V gave up 0 bases and J gave up 8 bases, with 13 bases separating them. CDR1 is LNHDA and CDR2 is SQIVND in the germline V gene (reference sequence). The length of the CDR3 is 14 residues. The CDR3 sequence: CASSIDRQAGGYTF. In DNA, the CDR3 is TGTGCCAGTAGTATAGATCGGCAAGCGGGCGGCTACACCTTC.

This clone was observed many times. V gene TRBV5-4 combines with J gene TRBJ2-1, with 10 bases lining up with TRBD2. Germline CDR1 and CDR2: SGHNT and YYREEE (reference sequence). This CDR3 spans 15 amino acids. J gave up 6 bases and V 3 bases, and 6 bases lay outside the gene matches. This CDR3 reads CASSSPSGGGNEQFF. CDR3 DNA sequence: TGTGCCAGCAGCTCCCCCAGCGGGGGGGGCAATGAGCAGTTCTTC.

The genes are TRBV6-1 and TRBJ1-1, with TRBD1 as a possible D gene (5 bases). Trimming stripped 3 bases from V and 3 bases from J, with 8 bases between. Per germline, CDR1 MNHNS and CDR2 SASEGT. This CDR3 contains 13 residues. In nucleotides, the CDR3 is TGTGCCAGCAGTGACCTGGGGCACACTGAAGCTTTCTTT. Translating it yields CASSDLGHTEAFF.

The rearrangement links TRBV2 to TRBJ1-5; D unclear. The germline V and J ends were trimmed by 2 bases and 0 bases, with 20 bases remaining between them. From germline, CDR1 is SNHLY and CDR2 FYNNEI. The CDR3 totals 19 residues. CDR3 coding DNA: TGTGCCAGCAGTGAATTTGGTGCCAGGCACTCTAATAGCAATCAGCCCCAGCATTTT. It is translated as CASSEFGARHSNSNQPQHF.

The count of this clone is one. V usage is TRBV30 and J usage is TRBJ2-1; a weak D match, TRBD2 (6 bases). This CDR3 comprises 19 residues. Per the germline V gene, CDR1 is GTSNPN and CDR2 is SVGIG (reference sequence). V was shortened by 0 bases and J by 1 base, with 22 bases between the two germline ends. This CDR3 reads CAWSVSGRIYGFSYNEQFF. CDR3 nucleotide sequence: TGTGCCTGGAGTGTATCCGGGAGAATCTATGGGTTTTCCTACAATGAGCAGTTCTTC.

This chain connects TRBV10-3 to TRBJ2-1; 9 nucleotides match TRBD2. The germline V gene has CDR1 ENHRY and CDR2 SYGVKD. J gave up 4 bases and V 3 bases, and 7 bases lay outside the gene matches. CDR3 length equals 16 residues. The CDR3 DNA reads as TGTGCCATCAGTGATCTCAAGCGGGGGGTATACAATGAGCAGTTCTTC. As protein: CAISDLKRGVYNEQFF.

The DNA for the CDR3 is TGTGCCAGCAGCTTAGCGGGAGGTCGGGGCGCGGGATCACCCCTCCACTTT. It codes for CASSLAGGRGAGSPLHF. The chain uses TRBV7-9 and TRBJ1-6; possible D gene TRBD1, 5 bases. V was pared by 0 bases and J by 10 bases, with 19 bases between. Germline CDR1 and CDR2: SEHNR and FQNEAQ (reference sequence). The CDR3 extends over 17 amino acids.

V is TRBV5-1 and J is TRBJ2-7; D is perhaps TRBD1 (5 bases). The germline V gene encodes CDR1 SGHRS and CDR2 YFSETQ. The CDR3 covers 10 residues. This chain's CDR3 is CASSLVDSSV. In nucleotides, the CDR3 is TGCGCCAGCAGCTTGGTCGACAGCAGCGTC.

The V gene is TRBV27, the J gene TRBJ1-2, with D unresolved. Per the germline V gene, CDR1 is MNHEY and CDR2 is SMNVEV (reference sequence). This CDR3 region has 15 residues. The V and J ends lost 6 bases and 0 bases respectively, with 14 bases between them. The CDR3 spells CASRTGFSANYGYTF. In DNA form, the CDR3 reads TGTGCCAGCAGGACCGGGTTCTCAGCTAACTATGGCTACACCTTC.

This clone was observed a single time. The V and J genes are TRBV6-5 and TRBJ2-3, with 7 bases matching TRBD2. The CDR3 is made up of 12 amino acids. Germline CDR1 is MNHEY and CDR2 is SVGAGI. V lost 7 bases, J lost 5 bases, and 3 bases stayed unmatched. The CDR3 reads CASTSSGDTQYF. The DNA for the CDR3 is TGTGCCAGCACCTCTAGCGGAGATACGCAGTATTTT.

For this clone: In the same sample, other DNA sequences code for this CDR3. V gene TRBV12-3 or TRBV12-4 combines with J gene TRBJ1-5; 8 bases are shared with TRBD1. Trimming at V came to 6 bases and at J to 5 bases, leaving 3 bases not matched to a gene. The CDR3 is 13 residues long. The CDR3 protein is CASSLTGDQPQHF. DNA of the CDR3: TGTGCCAGCAGCCTGACAGGGGATCAGCCCCAGCATTTT.